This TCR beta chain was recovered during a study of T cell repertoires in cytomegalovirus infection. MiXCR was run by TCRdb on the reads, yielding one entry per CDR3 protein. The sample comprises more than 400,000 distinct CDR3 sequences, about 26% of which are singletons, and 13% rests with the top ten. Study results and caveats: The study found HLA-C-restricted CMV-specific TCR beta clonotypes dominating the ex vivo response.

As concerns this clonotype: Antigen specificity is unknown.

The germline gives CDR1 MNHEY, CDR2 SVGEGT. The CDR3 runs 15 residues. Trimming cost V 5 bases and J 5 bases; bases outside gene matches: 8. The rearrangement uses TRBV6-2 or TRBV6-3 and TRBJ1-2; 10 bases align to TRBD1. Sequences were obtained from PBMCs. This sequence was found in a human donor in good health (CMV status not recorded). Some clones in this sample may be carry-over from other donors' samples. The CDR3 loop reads CASSPLRTGGYGYTF. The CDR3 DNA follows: TGTGCCAGCAGTCCACTCCGGACAGGGGGTTATGGCTACACCTTC.